This section outlines one T cell receptor (beta chain) sequence together with its context. Its antigen is as yet unknown. The entry originates in a study of T-cell memory formation after mild COVID-19. About the research overall: TCR clusters largely stayed donor specific. The study's findings and limits: Nothing showed for sure that second-wave clones peaking on day 37 were SARS-CoV-2 specific. Pre-infection memory already had some responding clones, implying cross-reactive memory joined.

The CDR3 extends over 16 amino acids. Germline V gene lookup returns CDR1 MNHEY and CDR2 SVGAGI. V lost 6 bases and J 0 bases, leaving 17 bases between the germline ends. Employing constant-segment primers, 5'RACE generated TCR alpha and TCR beta cDNA libraries bearing sample barcodes and UMIs. TCRdb fed the 5' RACE reads into MiXCR, producing one record per CDR3 protein. Here the sample spans hundreds of thousands of distinct CDR3 sequences, around 20% being singletons. Sample: PBMCs or a T cell subset sorted from them (not recorded which). V usage is TRBV6-5 and J usage is TRBJ1-1; a possible D gene is TRBD1 (6 bases). The TCR sequence derives from an adult woman who had mild COVID-19 (a few samples of this study predate the infection). Cell type and time point are not known. CDR3 residues: CASSLRGAPMNTEAFF. The CDR3 DNA follows: TGTGCCAGCAGCCTACGGGGGGCTCCCATGAACACTGAAGCTTTCTTT.